This T cell receptor beta chain was captured in a study of OX40 agonist ivuxolimab in advanced cancers. Regarding the study as a whole: Patients who responded partially at 0.1-3.0 mg/kg showed clonal expansion ranking among the lowest.

Germline values: CDR1 LNHDA, CDR2 SQIVND (reference sequence). Trimming stripped 1 base from V and 6 bases from J, with 6 bases between. This CDR3 comprises 12 residues. TCRdb keeps only in-frame clones here, not all; method: immunoSEQ multiplex PCR. The sample comprises 75,000 to 80,000 clones, just under 85% of which are singletons, and around 1.7% rests with the top ten. About this clone: Antigen specificity is unknown.

This material consisted of CD4+ or CD8+ T cells sorted from blood, taken in a trial of the OX40 agonist ivuxolimab. This TCR came from an adult with an advanced solid tumor such as melanoma, head and neck, liver or kidney cancer. This chain uses TRBV19 with TRBJ1-2; D is unclear. CDR3 DNA: TGTGCCAGTAGTATAGGGGAGGATGGCTACACCTTC. Residues: CASSIGEDGYTF.